These 8 T cell receptor beta chains share one sample of origin, sequenced in a study of blood T cells in healthy people across ages. Then a second PCR, running roughly 7 to 11 cycles, was carried out with a sample-barcoded 5' primer and a J-beta primer mix. TCRdb fed the 5' RACE reads into MiXCR, producing one record per CDR3 protein. The repertoire consists of over a million distinct CDR3 sequences, with approximately 43% occurring once and the leading ten covering roughly 3.7%. Sequencing was performed on blood. Source of these receptors: a woman aged 18-29 years in good health.

The chain employs TRBV4-2 and TRBJ2-7, with D possibly TRBD1 on 6 matching bases. The V end was cut by 3 bases, the J end by 3 bases, with 12 bases between. Germline CDR1 is LGHNA and CDR2 is YNFKEQ. The CDR3 is made up of 14 amino acids. CDR3 sequence (DNA): TGTGCCAGCAGCCAGAGGACAGATAACTACGAGCAGTACTTC. It encodes CASSQRTDNYEQYF.

This rearrangement joins TRBV2 to TRBJ2-1, with a tentative D call TRBD1 (6 bases). Germline CDR1 is SNHLY and CDR2 is FYNNEI. This CDR3 is built from 16 residues. Deletions cut 6 bases from V and 0 bases from J, with 15 bases between. CDR3 sequence reads: CASSNMGTSSYNEQFF. The DNA for the CDR3 is TGTGCCAGCAGCAATATGGGGACAAGCTCCTACAATGAGCAGTTCTTC.

The CDR3 bases are TGCGCCAGCAGCTTGGGACAGGGGGGTATCTATGGCTACACCTTC. It translates to CASSLGQGGIYGYTF. V and J are TRBV5-1 and TRBJ1-2; TRBD1 aligns across 9 bases. The V segment lost 0 bases and the J segment 4 bases; nucleotides outside the gene matches: 4. The length of the CDR3 is 15 residues. CDR1 SGHRS and CDR2 YFSETQ come from the germline V gene.

The V and J genes are TRBV4-3 and TRBJ2-7, with 12 nucleotides matching TRBD1. The trim removed 5 bases at V and 0 bases at J, leaving 2 bases unmatched. The CDR3 extends over 15 amino acids. Germline lookup yields CDR1 LGHNA and CDR2 YSLEER. The CDR3, as DNA: TGCGCCAGCAGCTGGGACAGGGGGCTCTCCTACGAGCAGTACTTC. As protein: CASSWDRGLSYEQYF.

This chain links TRBV4-1 with TRBJ2-7, with no clear D. V gave up 1 base and J gave up 1 base, with 11 bases separating them. CDR3 size: 15 residues. CDR1 is MGHRA, CDR2 YSYEKL, per germline. The DNA for the CDR3 is TGCGCCAGCAGCCAAGTTCAGGTTGGTTCCTACGAGCAGTACTTC. It is translated as CASSQVQVGSYEQYF.

The chain is built from TRBV4-3 and TRBJ2-3; 9 bases line up with TRBD2. CDR3 size: 15 residues. The germline gives CDR1 LGHNA, CDR2 YSLEER. J gave up 4 bases and V 1 base, and 3 bases lay outside the gene matches. The DNA of the CDR3 is TGCGCCAGCAGCCAAGCTAGCGGGGTCGCAGATACGCAGTATTTT. It codes for CASSQASGVADTQYF.

This clonotype was found a few times. This rearrangement joins TRBV4-3 to TRBJ2-3; TRBD2 agrees at 13 bases. The CDR3 runs 16 residues. Germline CDR1 LGHNA, CDR2 YSLEER. V gave up 4 bases and J gave up 4 bases; unmatched junction bases: 5. CDR3 bases: TGCGCCAGCAGCCGAGGGACTAGCGGGAAGGCAGATACGCAGTATTTT. Translating gives CASSRGTSGKADTQYF.

V and J are TRBV30 and TRBJ2-1; no clear D gene. TRBJ2-7 matches the DNA end more closely, so the J call is doubtful. This CDR3 is built from 13 residues. Germline V lookup: CDR1 GTSNPN, CDR2 SVGIG (reference sequence). As DNA, the CDR3 is TGTGCCTGGGCGGCAGCCTTCTACAATGAGCAGTACTTC. Translation gives CAWAAAFYNEQYF.